This T cell receptor (beta chain) was profiled in a study of radiotherapy plus CTLA-4 blockade in lung cancer. Germline CDR1 is SGHDT and CDR2 is YYEEEE. This CDR3 region has 18 residues. J lost 0 bases, V lost 2 bases, and 8 bases had no gene match. Here immunoSEQ multiplex PCR was the method, and the copy in TCRdb shows in-frame clones only, minus some. The sample has fewer than 65,000 clones, 82% seen once. This clonotype originated in a human donor with non-small cell lung cancer whose response to radiotherapy plus ipilimumab could not be evaluated. This chain joins TRBV5-6 and TRBJ2-2; 9 bases align to TRBD1. This material consisted of peripheral blood, taken from a patient treated with radiotherapy plus ipilimumab. CDR3 amino acids: CASSFKWGQGANTGELFF. CDR3 coding DNA: TGTGCCAGCAGCTTTAAATGGGGACAGGGCGCGAACACCGGGGAGCTGTTTTTT.